This record looks at one TCR beta chain sequence and its context. The data were taken from a study of blood T cell repertoires in COVID-19. Looking at the study overall: There were acute and convalescent COVID-19 samples, and they came from the United States, Italy and Spain.

Repertoires were generated with immunoSEQ multiplex PCR, while TCRdb's copy carries only in-frame clones and drops some. The sample includes a few hundred thousand clones, more than 80% of them seen just once. V gave up 4 bases and J gave up 2 bases, with 9 bases separating them. Germline V gene data show CDR1 as LNHDA and CDR2 as SQIVND (reference sequence). The CDR3 loop spans 14 amino acids. The chain uses TRBV19 and TRBJ1-5; the D is unclear. The sample was peripheral blood. This clonotype originated in a woman between 45 and 65 years old with COVID-19, enrolled during active disease. The CDR3 nucleotides read TGTGCCAGTAGTACACCGGGTGGCAATCAGCCCCAGCATTTT. Protein: CASSTPGGNQPQHF.